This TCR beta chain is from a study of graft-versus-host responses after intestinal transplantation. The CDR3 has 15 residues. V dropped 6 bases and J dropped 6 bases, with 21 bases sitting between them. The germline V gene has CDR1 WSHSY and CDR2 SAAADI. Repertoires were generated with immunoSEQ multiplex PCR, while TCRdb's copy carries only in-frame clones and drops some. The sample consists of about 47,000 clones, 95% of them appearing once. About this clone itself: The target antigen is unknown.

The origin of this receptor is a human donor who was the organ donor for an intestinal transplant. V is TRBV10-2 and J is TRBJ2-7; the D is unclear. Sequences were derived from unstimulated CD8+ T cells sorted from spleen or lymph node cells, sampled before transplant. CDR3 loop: CASSTSSEKVSEQYF. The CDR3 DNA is TGCGCCAGCAGCACAAGCTCAGAGAAAGTAAGCGAGCAGTACTTC.